Reported below is one T cell receptor beta chain. Its target antigen remains unknown. Qualities for individual bases were not recorded, and no much larger clone is one base off. The data were taken from a study of blood T cell repertoires in COVID-19 (dated by TCRdb to 2018 to 2020). For context, the study as a whole: Collaborator samples came from the United States, Italy and Spain and covered acute and convalescent phases of COVID-19. The samples were drawn from the first 160 participants of the ongoing ImmuneRACE study and from some 1,300 subjects provided by 6 global collaborators. The repertoires were released in a freely available public database intended as a resource for research on the immune response to SARS-CoV-2. HLA class I and class II types, where available, came from metadata supplied by the sample provider rather than from assay-based typing. The dataset comprised deeply sampled blood TCRbeta repertoires from subjects exposed to, actively infected with, or recovered from COVID-19. Sample metadata almost always included a de-identified subject ID, COVID-19 status, age in years and sex. The prospective study material was composed of cDNA or gDNA derived from T cells, B-cell-depleted T cells, or PBMCs. Study-level results and caveats: The quantity of clinical and demographic metadata differed by source and by participant and was supplied without curation.

Participants in the prospective study were enrolled through a virtual design, were aged 18 to 89 years, and lived in approximately 24 United States geographic areas. To assign participants to cohorts, the prospective study relied on clinical history that participants themselves reported in a screening survey and a study questionnaire. Recovered participants in ImmuneRACE Cohort 3 were defined as having two consecutive negative NP/OP PCR tests, clearance from a healthcare professional, or resolution of symptoms. Mobile phlebotomists in the prospective study collected whole blood, serum and a nasopharyngeal or oropharyngeal swab from every participant. Additional blood draws and questionnaires over an approximately two-month period could optionally be provided by prospective study participants. Prospective study blood samples were shipped either frozen or at room temperature before DNA extraction.

The immunoSEQ Assay, a bias-controlled multiplex PCR, was used to amplify TCRbeta CDR3 regions from genomic DNA. As for how the authors treated the data: The number of nucleated cells in each sample was estimated from the amplification of reference gene primers within the assay. To quantify the absolute abundance of each unique TCRbeta CDR3 rearrangement, sequence reads were collapsed and filtered. For each sample, productive Simpson clonality was calculated as the square root of Simpson's diversity index over productive rearrangements. TCRdb carries this immuneACCESS record with in-frame sequences only. Its versions omit some clonotypes, under half of them owing to an unresolved V gene in the studies checked, with the rest unexplained. The DNA gave D and trimming, while V, J and clone size come from that table. This sample holds some 100,000 clones; 86% were observed only once. The top ten hold less than 3% of the sample.

The V end loses 0 bases and the J end loses 7 bases, and a stretch of 10 bases separates them. The CDR3 goes from the cysteine to the phenylalanine over 13 residues. Kept here is only the CDR3 DNA, which spans 39 bases and is read in frame from base 1. CDR1 and CDR2, per the germline V gene (reference sequence), are LNHNV and YYDKDF. The chain was built from TRBV15 and TRBJ2-7; no D gene is confidently identified. What was sequenced was PBMCs or T cells enriched from blood (not recorded which). The source of this sequence is a woman in her forties or fifties who had recovered from COVID-19. The bases read TGTGCCACCAGCAGAGATCTAACGAGGGAGCAGTACTTC. Translated, it gives CATSRDLTREQYF.